This T cell receptor (beta chain) was observed in a study of T cell clones after liver transplantation. Turning to the study itself: Liver transplant recipients had immunosuppression withdrawal attempted within 2 years. Standard immunosuppression, with no induction, continued until 12-24 months after transplant.

The table came from immunoSEQ multiplex PCR; TCRdb's copy has only in-frame clones and leaves some out. The sample carries tens of thousands of clones, about 88% recorded once. As for this clone: Its matching antigen is unknown.

Thawed unstimulated PBMCs were FACS-sorted by CD3, CD4 and CD8 into two populations. The germline V gene encodes CDR1 SGHTA and CDR2 FQGNSA. The V segment lost 5 bases and the J segment 1 base; nucleotides outside the gene matches: 4. The CDR3 runs 17 residues. General study findings and limits: The donor-reactive repertoire was only partly measurable in a couple of subjects, lacking donor cells.

Specimen: CD4+ T cells from blood, collected before liver transplant. J is TRBJ2-1 and V is TRBV7-2, with TRBD2 matching 14 bases. The TCR originated in a human donor who received a liver transplant. CDR3 loop: CASSTTSGRGSYNEQFF. CDR3 in DNA: TGTGCCAGCAGCACGACTAGCGGGAGGGGGTCCTACAATGAGCAGTTCTTC.